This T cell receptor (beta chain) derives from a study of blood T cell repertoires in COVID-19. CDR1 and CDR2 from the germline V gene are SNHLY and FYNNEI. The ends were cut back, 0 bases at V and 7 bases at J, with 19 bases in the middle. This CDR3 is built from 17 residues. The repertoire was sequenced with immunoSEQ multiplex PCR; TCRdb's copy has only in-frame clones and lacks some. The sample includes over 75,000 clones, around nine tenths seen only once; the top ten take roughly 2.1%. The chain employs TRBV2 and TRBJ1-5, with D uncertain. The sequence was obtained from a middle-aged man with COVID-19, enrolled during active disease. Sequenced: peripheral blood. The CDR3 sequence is CASSEASRGRAGQPQHF. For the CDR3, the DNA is TGTGCCAGCAGTGAAGCAAGTCGCGGGAGGGCCGGCCAGCCCCAGCATTTT.